The entry below describes one TCR beta chain. Antigen: not known. The germline V gene has CDR1 LGHNA and CDR2 YNFKEQ. CDR3 length: 16 residues. Germline trimming cut 0 bases from V and 7 bases from J; bases unmatched to any gene: 7. Generated by immunoSEQ multiplex PCR, the TCRdb table keeps only in-frame clones and is missing some. The repertoire holds 55,000 to 70,000 clones, with around 93% as singletons. This entry belongs to a study of cytomegalovirus exposure and HLA in healthy donors. Findings and limits, study-wide: There were under 200 TCR beta chains listed as cytomegalovirus-associated.

The gene calls are TRBV4-2 and TRBJ1-4; 8 positions agree with TRBD1. The TCR was taken from a man younger than 35 in good health and CMV-seronegative. The specimen was PBMCs. The DNA for the CDR3 is TGTGCCAGCAGCCAAGATAGGGGGCAGGGGGCTGAAAAACTGTTTTTT. Amino acids: CASSQDRGQGAEKLFF.